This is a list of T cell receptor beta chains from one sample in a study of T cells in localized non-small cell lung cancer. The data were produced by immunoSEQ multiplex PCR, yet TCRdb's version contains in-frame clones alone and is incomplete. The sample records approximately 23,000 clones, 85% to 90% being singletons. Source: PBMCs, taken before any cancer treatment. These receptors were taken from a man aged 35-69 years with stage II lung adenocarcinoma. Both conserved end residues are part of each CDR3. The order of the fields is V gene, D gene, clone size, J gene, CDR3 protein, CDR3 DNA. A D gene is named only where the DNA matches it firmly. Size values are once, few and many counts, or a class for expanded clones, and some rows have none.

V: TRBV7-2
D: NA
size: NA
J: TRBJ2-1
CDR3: CASSLGFLADEQFF
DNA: TGTGCCAGCAGCTTAGGGTTCCTAGCCGATGAGCAGTTCTTC

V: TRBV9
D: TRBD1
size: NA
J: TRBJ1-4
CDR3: CASSVGDRNEKLFF
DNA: TGTGCCAGCAGCGTAGGGGACAGGAATGAAAAACTGTTTTTT

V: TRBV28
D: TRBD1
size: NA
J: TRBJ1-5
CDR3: CASSSTGQGARIPSNQPQHF
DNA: TGTGCCAGCAGTTCCACAGGACAGGGGGCCCGAATCCCCAGCAATCAGCCCCAGCATTTT

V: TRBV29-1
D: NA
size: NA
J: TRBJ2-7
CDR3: CSVAGRGRNVGGEQYF
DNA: TGCAGCGTTGCGGGGCGAGGGAGAAACGTCGGGGGCGAGCAGTACTTC

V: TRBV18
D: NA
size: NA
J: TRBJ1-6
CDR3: CASSPPGNYNSPLHF
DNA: TGTGCCAGCTCACCACCGGGGAACTATAATTCACCCCTCCACTTT

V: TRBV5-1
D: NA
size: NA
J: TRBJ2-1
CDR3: CASSFGASGLSGLLGSGSYNEQFF
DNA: TGCGCCAGCAGCTTCGGGGCAAGTGGGTTAAGCGGGCTCCTTGGGTCGGGGTCCTACAATGAGCAGTTCTTC

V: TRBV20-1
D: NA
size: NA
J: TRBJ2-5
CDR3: CSAHDEETQYF
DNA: TGCAGTGCACATGACGAAGAGACCCAGTACTTC

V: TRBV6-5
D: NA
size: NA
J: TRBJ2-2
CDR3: CASSYVENTGELFF
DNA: TGTGCCAGCAGTTACGTAGAAAACACCGGGGAGCTGTTTTTT

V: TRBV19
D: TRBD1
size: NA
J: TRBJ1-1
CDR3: CASTDQTGGTEAFF
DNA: TGTGCCAGTACCGATCAGACAGGGGGAACTGAAGCTTTCTTT

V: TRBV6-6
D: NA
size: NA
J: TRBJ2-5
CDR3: CASSPGPYQETQYF
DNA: TGTGCCAGCAGTCCCGGGCCATACCAAGAGACCCAGTACTTC

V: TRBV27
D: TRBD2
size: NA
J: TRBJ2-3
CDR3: CASSLGLAGVADTQYF
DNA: TGTGCCAGCAGTCTCGGGCTAGCGGGCGTGGCAGATACGCAGTATTTT

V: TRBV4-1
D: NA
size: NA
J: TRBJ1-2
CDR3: CASSQAWGGLRHGYTF
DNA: TGCGCCAGCAGCCAGGCTTGGGGGGGGCTACGTCATGGCTACACCTTC

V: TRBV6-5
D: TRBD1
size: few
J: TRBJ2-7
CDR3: CASLRDRGSAEQYF
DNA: TGTGCCAGCCTCCGGGACAGGGGATCGGCCGAGCAGTACTTC

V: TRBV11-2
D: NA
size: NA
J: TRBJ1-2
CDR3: CASSLDGALNGYTF
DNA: TGTGCCAGCAGCTTAGACGGGGCCCTCAATGGCTACACCTTC

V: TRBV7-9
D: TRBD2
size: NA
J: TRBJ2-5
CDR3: CASSFEGGQETQYF
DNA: TGTGCCAGCAGCTTTGAGGGAGGGCAAGAGACCCAGTACTTC

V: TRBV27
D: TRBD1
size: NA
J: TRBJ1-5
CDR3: CASSSFGTGEQPQHF
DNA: TGTGCCAGCAGTTCTTTCGGGACAGGGGAACAGCCCCAGCATTTT

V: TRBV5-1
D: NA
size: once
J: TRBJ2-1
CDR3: CASSLVLNEEQFF
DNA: TGCGCCAGCAGCTTGGTCCTAAACGAAGAGCAGTTCTTC

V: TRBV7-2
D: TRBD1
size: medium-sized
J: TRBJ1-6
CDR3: CASSPGQTNSPLHF
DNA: TGTGCCAGCAGCCCGGGACAGACTAATTCACCCCTCCACTTT

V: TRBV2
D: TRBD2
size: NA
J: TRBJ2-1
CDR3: CASSELEGASSPKTSGAENEQFF
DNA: TGTGCCAGCAGTGAACTCGAAGGGGCTTCCAGCCCGAAAACTAGCGGAGCGGAGAATGAGCAGTTCTTC

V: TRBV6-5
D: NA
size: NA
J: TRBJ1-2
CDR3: CASSYLRGSGYTF
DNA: TGTGCCAGCAGTTACTTAAGGGGGTCTGGCTACACCTTC

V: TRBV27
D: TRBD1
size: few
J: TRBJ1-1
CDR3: CASSPGTVMNTEAFF
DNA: TGTGCCAGCAGTCCCGGGACAGTGATGAACACTGAAGCTTTCTTT

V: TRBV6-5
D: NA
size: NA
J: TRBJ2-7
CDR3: CASRPRSSYEQYF
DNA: TGTGCCAGCAGGCCTAGATCGTCCTACGAGCAGTACTTC

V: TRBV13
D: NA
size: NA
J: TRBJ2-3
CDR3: CASSASRDAITDTQYF
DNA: TGTGCCAGCAGTGCTTCTCGGGACGCAATCACAGATACGCAGTATTTT

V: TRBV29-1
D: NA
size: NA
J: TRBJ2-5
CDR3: CSVVGGGETQYF
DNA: TGCAGCGTGGTAGGTGGGGGAGAGACCCAGTACTTC

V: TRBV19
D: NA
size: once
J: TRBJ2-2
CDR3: CASSPQAQALTSGELFF
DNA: TGTGCCAGTAGTCCCCAGGCCCAGGCTTTAACTTCCGGGGAGCTGTTTTTT

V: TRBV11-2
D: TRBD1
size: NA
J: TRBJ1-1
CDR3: CASSLEGTDPLGNTEAFF
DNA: TGTGCCAGCAGCTTAGAAGGGACAGACCCCCTAGGGAACACTGAAGCTTTCTTT

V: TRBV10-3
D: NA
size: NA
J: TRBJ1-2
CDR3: CAISESISGGNGIYGYTF
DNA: TGTGCCATCAGTGAGTCGATATCAGGTGGGAATGGGATCTATGGCTACACCTTC

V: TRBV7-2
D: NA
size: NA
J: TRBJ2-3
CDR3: CASSSGASTDTQYF
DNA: TGTGCCAGCAGCTCGGGGGCTAGCACAGATACGCAGTATTTT

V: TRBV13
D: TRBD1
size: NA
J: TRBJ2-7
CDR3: CASSLGQLPTSQYF
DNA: TGTGCCAGCAGCTTGGGACAGTTACCTACGAGTCAGTACTTC

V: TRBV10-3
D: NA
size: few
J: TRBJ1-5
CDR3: CAISGRLDTNQPQHF
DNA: TGTGCCATCAGCGGACGACTGGACACCAATCAGCCCCAGCATTTT

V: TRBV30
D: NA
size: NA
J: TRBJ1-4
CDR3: CAWSSQGVEKLFF
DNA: TGTGCCTGGAGTAGTCAGGGAGTCGAAAAACTGTTTTTT

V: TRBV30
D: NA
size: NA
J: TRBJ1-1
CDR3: CAWSVTRGYTEAFF
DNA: TGTGCCTGGAGTGTAACTCGGGGATACACTGAAGCTTTCTTT

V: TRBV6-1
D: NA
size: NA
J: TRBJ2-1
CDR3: CASIRGTEEQFF
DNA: TGTGCCAGCATAAGAGGGACGGAAGAGCAGTTCTTC

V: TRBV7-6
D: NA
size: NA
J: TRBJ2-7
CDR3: CASSSPLSDEQYF
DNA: TGTGCCAGCAGCTCTCCTTTATCCGACGAGCAGTACTTC

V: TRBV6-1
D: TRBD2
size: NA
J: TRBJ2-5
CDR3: CASSGLAGPRETQYF
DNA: TGTGCCAGCAGCGGGTTAGCGGGGCCTCGAGAGACCCAGTACTTC

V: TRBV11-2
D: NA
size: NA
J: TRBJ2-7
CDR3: CASTGEDYEQYF
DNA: TGTGCCAGCACCGGGGAGGACTACGAGCAGTACTTC

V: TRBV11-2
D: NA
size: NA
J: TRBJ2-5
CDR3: CASSQAVVETQYF
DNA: TGTGCCAGCAGCCAAGCTGTGGTAGAGACCCAGTACTTC

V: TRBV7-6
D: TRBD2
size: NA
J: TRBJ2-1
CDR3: CASSLWEGLAGGPVNEQFF
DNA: TGTGCCAGCAGCTTATGGGAGGGACTAGCGGGAGGGCCGGTTAATGAGCAGTTCTTC